Sequencing of this T cell receptor (beta chain) was carried out in a study of T cell clones after liver transplantation. Study overall: In this trial, immunosuppression withdrawal was attempted within 2 years of liver transplant. A pre-transplant mixed lymphocyte reaction with TCRbeta sequencing defined graft-donor-reactive clones followed in post-transplant blood. Study-level findings and limits: The donor-reactive repertoire was only partly measurable in two subjects, lacking donor cells.

Germline CDR1 is SGHKS and CDR2 is YYEKEE (reference sequence). This CDR3 is 16 amino acids long. V lost 3 bases and J lost 0, with 14 bases in between. Details on this clone: Its antigen is not known.

TCRdb's table, derived via immunoSEQ multiplex PCR, lists solely in-frame clones and lacks some. In the table there are about 80,000 clones, roughly four fifths of which are singletons. The sample in question was CD4+ T cells from blood, obtained around 42 months after liver transplant. This chain uses TRBV5-5 with TRBJ2-3; D remains ambiguous. The sequence came from a human patient who received a liver transplant. Some T cells may be graft donor cells. CDR3 coding DNA: TGTGCCAGCAGCTCCCTTCCCCCACAGAGCACAGATACGCAGTATTTT. It is translated as CASSSLPPQSTDTQYF.